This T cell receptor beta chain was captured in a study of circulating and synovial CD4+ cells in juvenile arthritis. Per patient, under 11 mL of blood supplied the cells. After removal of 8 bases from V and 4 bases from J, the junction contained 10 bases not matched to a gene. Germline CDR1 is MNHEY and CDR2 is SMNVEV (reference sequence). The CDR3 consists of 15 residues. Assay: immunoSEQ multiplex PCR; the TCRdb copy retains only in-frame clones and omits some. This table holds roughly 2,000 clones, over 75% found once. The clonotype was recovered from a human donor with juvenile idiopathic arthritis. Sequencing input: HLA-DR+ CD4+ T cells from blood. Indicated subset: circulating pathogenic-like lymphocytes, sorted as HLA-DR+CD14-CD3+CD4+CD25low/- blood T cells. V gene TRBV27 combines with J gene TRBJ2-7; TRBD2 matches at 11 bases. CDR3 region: CASGRIAGGPYEQYF. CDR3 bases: TGTGCCAGCGGGAGAATAGCGGGAGGGCCGTACGAGCAGTACTTC.